The 12 T cell receptor beta chains in this list originate from one sample, sequenced in a study of glioma-infiltrating T cells. Using RNA template, CDR3s of TCR alpha and beta were amplified with iRepertoire arm-PCR. TCRdb re-derived calls from the multiplex PCR reads in MiXCR, one entry per CDR3 protein. This table has about 110,000 distinct CDR3 sequences, less than 30% appearing once. Sequencing was carried out using glioma tissue, nonneoplastic brain tissue, or PBMCs (not recorded which). The receptors come from a human donor with low-grade glioma or glioblastoma, undergoing nonglioma brain surgery, or in good health (not recorded which).

This clonotype has more than one count but fewer than ten. This sequence joins TRBV5-1 and TRBJ2-3; D is possibly TRBD1 (6 bases). With 2 bases removed from V and 2 bases from J, the gap between germline ends came to 12 bases. The length of the CDR3 is 15 residues. Germline assignment: CDR1 SGHRS and CDR2 YFSETQ. CDR3 protein: CASSFGGHNTDTQYF. In nucleotides, the CDR3 is TGCGCCAGCAGCTTTGGGGGCCATAACACAGATACGCAGTATTTT. The full variable domain, with the rest looked up from reference TRBV5-1 and TRBJ2-3, is KAGVTQTPRYLIKTRGQQVTLSCSPISGHRSVSWYQQTPGQGLQFLFEYFSETQRNKGNFPGRFSGRQFSNSRSEMNVSTLELGDSALYLCASSFGGHNTDTQYFGPGTRLTVL.

This clonotype was seen repeatedly, ten times or more. The gene calls are TRBV4-1 and TRBJ1-3, with D tentatively TRBD1 (6 bases). The CDR3 totals 15 residues. CDR1 and CDR2 (germline): MGHRA, YSYEKL. V lost 1 base to trimming and J lost 4 bases, with 11 bases between them. Written as DNA, the CDR3 is TGCGCCAGCAGCCAAGGCCGACAGGTCGGAAACACCATATATTTT. Its translation is CASSQGRQVGNTIYF.

This clonotype showed up many times. The chain uses TRBV20-1 and TRBJ1-3; TRBD1 is a possible D gene (6 bases). CDR1 DFQATT and CDR2 SNEGSKA come from the germline V gene (reference sequence). CDR3 length: 14 residues. Trimming removed 5 bases at V and 0 bases at J, with 11 bases between. CDR3 nucleotide sequence: TGCAGTGCTTGGGGGCCTGGCTCTGGAAACACCATATATTTT. Protein product: CSAWGPGSGNTIYF.

In this sample, this clonotype turned up many times. V is TRBV4-3 and J is TRBJ2-1, with 9 nucleotides matching TRBD2. V lost 0 bases and J lost 8; bases outside the gene matches: 5. CDR1 LGHNA and CDR2 YSLEER come from the germline V gene. The CDR3 is made up of 15 amino acids. The DNA for the CDR3 is TGCGCCAGCAGCCAAGATTGGGGACTAGCTTATGAGCAGTTCTTC. Encoded protein: CASSQDWGLAYEQFF.

In regard to this clonotype: Sequence at one end of the junction differs from germline and may be a read error. The chain joins TRBV20-1 to TRBJ2-1, with 8 bases that match TRBD1. This CDR3 has 12 amino acids. Germline V CDR1 and CDR2: DFQATT, SNEGSKA (reference sequence). CDR3 bases: TGCGGAACCAGGGGGCCGTACATTGAGCAGTTCTTC. Translating gives CGTRGPYIEQFF.

There are many counts of this clonotype. The chain links TRBV20-1 to TRBJ1-3; D remains ambiguous. This CDR3 region has 16 residues. Germline CDR1 and CDR2: DFQATT and SNEGSKA (reference sequence). The V end was cut by 2 bases, the J end by 0 bases, with 14 bases between. In DNA, the CDR3 is TGCAGTGCTAGAAAGTCAGGATCCCGCTCTGGAAACACCATATATTTT. This encodes CSARKSGSRSGNTIYF.

This clonotype showed up many times. The genes are TRBV4-1 and TRBJ2-7, with 7 positions matching TRBD1. V trimming: 5 bases; J trimming: 1 base; junction bases outside the gene matches: 8. Germline V gene data show CDR1 as MGHRA and CDR2 as YSYEKL. This CDR3 comprises 15 residues. The CDR3: CASSSQGWESYEQYF. The DNA of the CDR3 is TGCGCCAGCAGCTCACAGGGGTGGGAATCCTACGAGCAGTACTTC.

This clonotype was counted ten times or more. The chain recombines TRBV7-3 with TRBJ1-1; no definite D call. CDR1 and CDR2 from the germline V gene are SGHTA and FQGTGA. Trimming left V 0 bases short and J 2 bases short, with 10 bases between. The CDR3 has 15 amino acids. DNA for the CDR3: TGTGCCAGCAGCTTAACGAGTGGGGATAACACTGAAGCTTTCTTT. This codes for CASSLTSGDNTEAFF.

This clonotype was seen many times. This chain uses TRBV27 with TRBJ2-7; 7 bases agree with TRBD1. The CDR3 runs 13 residues. CDR1 and CDR2 from the germline V gene are MNHEY and SMNVEV (reference sequence). The J segment lost 7 bases and the V segment lost 7 bases, leaving 10 bases of the junction unmatched. The CDR3 DNA reads TGTGCCAGCAACAAACGCGCAGGGGGTGAGCAGTACTTC. Translation: CASNKRAGGEQYF.

This clonotype was seen repeatedly, ten times or more. The rearrangement joins TRBV29-1 to TRBJ2-7; D is uncertain. This CDR3 is built from 11 residues. Trimming stripped 5 bases from V and 6 bases from J, with 11 bases between. CDR1 and CDR2 (germline): SQVTM, ANQGSEA. CDR3 sequence (DNA): TGCAGCGTTAGCGTGGCCGGCGAGCAGTACTTC. Its translation: CSVSVAGEQYF.

This clonotype was recorded at least ten times. The CDR3 region has the DNA TGCAGTGCTAGAGATATCCCAGGGGAAGAGACCCAGTACTTC. The encoded protein is CSARDIPGEETQYF. This chain links TRBV20-1 with TRBJ2-5; TRBD1 is a possible D gene (6 bases). The CDR3 sequence is 14 residues long. The ends were cut back, 0 bases at V and 3 bases at J, with 11 bases in the middle. Germline V gene lookup returns CDR1 DFQATT and CDR2 SNEGSKA (reference sequence).

Regarding this clonotype: Mismatch with germline at one junction end may stem from a read error. CDR3 sequence reads: CASKDGTYNQSQHF. The CDR3 DNA reads as TGTGCCAGCAAAGATGGCACATACAATCAGTCCCAGCATTTT. The rearrangement joins TRBV6-2 or TRBV6-3 to TRBJ1-5; D is undetermined. CDR3 size: 14 residues. Germline V CDR1 and CDR2: MNHEY, SVGEGT.